These 21 T cell receptor beta chains were sequenced from one sample in a study of cytomegalovirus exposure and HLA in healthy donors. The primer mix had 60 Vbeta and 13 Jbeta primers. The repertoire was sequenced with immunoSEQ multiplex PCR; TCRdb's copy has only in-frame clones and lacks some. The table lists about 180,000 clones, roughly 83% of them singletons. The specimen was PBMCs. These receptors came from a man aged 30-40 years in good health and CMV-seronegative.

The V gene is TRBV5-1, the J gene TRBJ2-1, with 9 bases aligning to TRBD2. The V gene's germline CDR1 is SGHRS and CDR2 YFSETQ. V was pared by 5 bases and J by 7 bases, with 7 bases of the junction left unmatched. This CDR3 is built from 14 residues. The CDR3 loop is CASSRIAGANEQFF. CDR3 DNA sequence: TGCGCCAGCAGTAGGATAGCGGGAGCAAATGAGCAGTTCTTC.

The J gene is TRBJ2-7, the V gene TRBV7-9; weak D call: TRBD2 (5 bases). The CDR3 sequence is 14 residues long. Germline V gives CDR1 SEHNR, CDR2 FQNEAQ (reference sequence). Deletions cut 5 bases from V and 6 bases from J, with 17 bases between. DNA of the CDR3: TGTGCCAGCAGCACTACTAGGAGAGGGCCCGAGCAGTACTTC. This codes for CASSTTRRGPEQYF.

The chain has TRBV14 and TRBJ2-6, with 8 bases fitting TRBD1. V was clipped by 2 bases and J by 0 bases; unmatched bases: 6. The CDR3 is 18 amino acids. Germline CDR1 SGHDN, CDR2 FVKESK. The CDR3 sequence is CASSQTRGRHSGANVLTF. The CDR3 nucleotides are TGTGCCAGCAGCCAAACCAGGGGGCGGCACTCTGGGGCCAACGTCCTGACTTTC.

The chain couples TRBV6-5 to TRBJ2-1; 9 bases map to TRBD1. This CDR3 contains 11 residues. J gave up 16 bases and V 5 bases, and 6 bases lay outside the gene matches. In germline, CDR1 is MNHEY, CDR2 SVGAGI. The CDR3 region has the DNA TGTGCCAGCAGTCCGGGACAGGGAAGATTCTTC. Encoded protein: CASSPGQGRFF.

The chain combines TRBV25-1 with TRBJ2-2; 8 nucleotides align to TRBD1. Trimming cost V 3 bases and J 3 bases; bases outside gene matches: 0. The CDR3 totals 14 residues. Looked up from germline, CDR1 is MGHDK and CDR2 is SYGVNS. CDR3 sequence reads: CASSETGDTGELFF. The CDR3 DNA reads as TGTGCCAGCAGTGAGACAGGGGACACCGGGGAGCTGTTTTTT.

V and J are TRBV5-1 and TRBJ2-2; D call uncertain. With 3 bases removed from V and 0 bases from J, the gap between germline ends came to 12 bases. The CDR3 covers 16 residues. The germline V gene has CDR1 SGHRS and CDR2 YFSETQ. The CDR3 loop reads CASSSSTGSNTGELFF. The CDR3 nucleotides are TGCGCCAGCAGCTCTTCGACTGGGTCGAACACCGGGGAGCTGTTTTTT.

The genes are TRBV5-4 and TRBJ2-3, with 8 bases identical to TRBD1. From germline, CDR1 is SGHNT and CDR2 YYREEE (reference sequence). The CDR3 length is 14 residues. After removal of 0 bases from V and 4 bases from J, the junction contained 1 base not matched to a gene. The CDR3 protein is CASSLDRGADTQYF. The CDR3 region has the DNA TGTGCCAGCAGCTTGGACAGGGGGGCAGATACGCAGTATTTT.

V gene TRBV7-9 combines with J gene TRBJ2-7; 7 bases map to TRBD1. CDR1 is SEHNR and CDR2 is FQNEAQ in the germline V gene (reference sequence). V was clipped by 5 bases and J by 2 bases; unmatched bases: 6. There are 14 residues in the CDR3. CDR3 region: CASSQSGQAYEQYF. In DNA form, the CDR3 reads TGTGCCAGCAGCCAGAGCGGACAGGCCTACGAGCAGTACTTC.

The J gene is TRBJ1-2, the V gene TRBV6-5; 7 nucleotides agree with TRBD1. The CDR3 is 13 residues long. The junction had 9 bases not matched to a gene; V was cut back by 6 bases and J by 8 bases. CDR1 and CDR2 (germline): MNHEY, SVGAGI. CDR3 protein: CASRAQGRKGYTF. The CDR3 DNA reads TGTGCCAGCAGGGCACAGGGGCGAAAAGGCTACACCTTC.

This chain connects TRBV5-1 to TRBJ2-5; 11 bases fit TRBD1. CDR3 length: 14 amino acids. Germline V gene data show CDR1 as SGHRS and CDR2 as YFSETQ. Trimming cost V 4 bases and J 5 bases; bases outside gene matches: 4. CDR3 DNA: TGCGCCAGCAGCACCGGGACAGGGGGTGAGACCCAGTACTTC. Protein: CASSTGTGGETQYF. Based on the CDR3 plus reference TRBV5-1 and TRBJ2-5, the full variable domain is KAGVTQTPRYLIKTRGQQVTLSCSPISGHRSVSWYQQTPGQGLQFLFEYFSETQRNKGNFPGRFSGRQFSNSRSEMNVSTLELGDSALYLCASSTGTGGETQYFGPGTRLLVL.

The genes are TRBV30 and TRBJ2-5; 9 bases line up with TRBD2. Germline V gene sequence: CDR1 GTSNPN, CDR2 SVGIG (reference sequence). J gave up 7 bases and V 2 bases, and 11 bases lay outside the gene matches. This CDR3 is built from 15 residues. The CDR3 DNA is TGTGCCTGGAGTCGATTTAGCGGGGGCCAGGGGACCCAGTACTTC. Translated, it gives CAWSRFSGGQGTQYF.

CDR3 sequence: CASSLDYRGHYEQYF. CDR3 nucleotides: TGTGCCAGCAGCTTGGACTACAGGGGTCACTACGAGCAGTACTTC. The genes are TRBV5-4 and TRBJ2-7; TRBD1 matches at 7 bases. Germline V gene sequence: CDR1 SGHNT, CDR2 YYREEE (reference sequence). Trimming at V came to 0 bases and at J to 3 bases, leaving 6 bases not matched to a gene. The CDR3 runs to 15 residues.

V gene TRBV12-5 combines with J gene TRBJ2-2; D possibly corresponds to TRBD1 (5 bases). From germline, CDR1 is LGHNT and CDR2 FRNRAP. This CDR3 has 17 amino acids. V lost 0 bases, J lost 5 bases, and 16 bases lay in between. CDR3: CASGLVDSRVVTGELFF. The CDR3 DNA reads TGTGCTAGTGGTTTGGTTGACTCCAGGGTAGTGACCGGGGAGCTGTTTTTT. Filled out from reference TRBV12-5 and TRBJ2-2, the complete variable domain reads DARVTQTPRHKVTEMGQEVTMRCQPILGHNTVFWYRQTMMQGLELLAYFRNRAPLDDSGMPKDRFSAEMPDATLATLKIQPSEPRDSAVYFCASGLVDSRVVTGELFFGEGSRLTVL.

The rearrangement joins TRBV6-5 to TRBJ1-5, with 7 nucleotides matching TRBD1. CDR1 is MNHEY, CDR2 SVGAGI, per germline. J lost 6 bases, V lost 6 bases, and 8 bases had no gene match. The CDR3 sequence is 14 residues long. Here the CDR3 DNA reads TGTGCCAGCAGGTACAGGGGAGGCGGTCAGCCCCAGCATTTT. Encoded protein: CASRYRGGGQPQHF.

This clone was detected a few times. This chain connects TRBV5-5 to TRBJ1-4, with D tentatively TRBD1 (6 bases). Per the germline V gene, CDR1 is SGHKS and CDR2 is YYEKEE (reference sequence). The CDR3 runs to 14 residues. Between the trimmed V and J ends, which lost 4 bases and 3 bases, there was a span of 10 bases. The CDR3 DNA is TGTGCCAGCAGCCAACAGGGTGCTAATGAAAAACTGTTTTTT. Amino acid sequence: CASSQQGANEKLFF.

The rearrangement joins TRBV5-6 to TRBJ2-7; 8 nucleotides line up with TRBD2. Germline assignment: CDR1 SGHDT and CDR2 YYEEEE. V lost 0 bases, J lost 2 bases, and 4 bases stayed unmatched. The CDR3 has 15 residues. The CDR3 DNA reads as TGTGCCAGCAGCTTGGGACTAGCGTATACCTACGAGCAGTACTTC. Encoded protein: CASSLGLAYTYEQYF. The entire variable domain, with the rest obtained from reference TRBV5-6 and TRBJ2-7, is as follows: DAGVTQSPTHLIKTRGQQVTLRCSPKSGHDTVSWYQQALGQGPQFIFQYYEEEERQRGNFPDRFSGHQFPNYSSELNVNALLLGDSALYLCASSLGLAYTYEQYFGPGTRLTVT.

This sequence joins TRBV2 and TRBJ2-7; 11 bases match TRBD2. V gave up 6 bases and J gave up 4 bases; unmatched junction bases: 5. This CDR3 has 14 residues. The germline V gene has CDR1 SNHLY and CDR2 FYNNEI. CDR3 protein: CASSASGGPYEQYF. CDR3 nucleotide sequence: TGTGCCAGCAGCGCTAGCGGGGGGCCGTACGAGCAGTACTTC.

The rearrangement joins TRBV2 to TRBJ1-1, with 12 bases that match TRBD1. Germline V lookup: CDR1 SNHLY, CDR2 FYNNEI. Losses at the gene ends were 4 bases for V and 1 base for J; bases not matched to a gene: 1. The CDR3 contains 15 residues. This CDR3 is CASSGDRGPNTEAFF. CDR3 nucleotides: TGTGCCAGCAGTGGGGACAGGGGGCCGAACACTGAAGCTTTCTTT.

The chain couples TRBV4-1 to TRBJ2-2; D call uncertain. V lost 0 bases, J lost 1 base, and 3 bases lay in between. Germline V CDR1 and CDR2: MGHRA, YSYEKL. CDR3 size: 14 residues. For the CDR3, the DNA is TGCGCCAGCAGCCAAGAACAGAACACCGGGGAGCTGTTTTTT. Its translation: CASSQEQNTGELFF.

This clone was seen more than once but under ten times. The gene calls are TRBV7-3 and TRBJ2-7, with 8 bases fitting TRBD2. After removal of 3 bases from V and 2 bases from J, the junction contained 0 bases not matched to a gene. The CDR3 runs 13 residues. Germline CDR1 and CDR2: SGHTA and FQGTGA. CDR3 DNA sequence: TGTGCCAGCAGCTTGGGACTAGCCTACGAGCAGTACTTC. As protein: CASSLGLAYEQYF.

The chain uses TRBV28 and TRBJ2-7, with a possible D match to TRBD1 (5 bases). The germline V gene encodes CDR1 MDHEN and CDR2 SYDVKM. The CDR3 runs to 17 residues. Trimming took 8 bases from V and 0 from J, leaving 23 bases between them. CDR3 loop: CASGRNIWGSSSYEQYF. CDR3 nucleotide sequence: TGTGCCAGCGGACGGAACATCTGGGGCTCAAGCTCCTACGAGCAGTACTTC.